This T cell receptor (beta chain) came from a study of cytomegalovirus exposure and HLA in healthy donors. Regarding the study as a whole: According to a later analysis, donors in an Asian-associated ancestry cluster reportedly had fewer N-insertions than the roughly 720-donor mean. HLA restriction was apparent for most CMV-associated TCR beta chains in a later analysis. Earlier analysis looked at TCR beta V segments, and most were productive about 90% or about 30% of the time.

Points on this clone: Its antigen is not known.

The donors were healthy bone marrow donors. The primer mix had 60 Vbeta and 13 Jbeta primers. The data were produced by immunoSEQ multiplex PCR, yet TCRdb's version contains in-frame clones alone and is incomplete. The sample contains about 150,000 clones, approximately 80% of which appear only once. This receptor was taken from a man aged 30 to 39 in good health and CMV-seronegative. The sample taken for sequencing was PBMCs.

The CDR3 is CACPGQLNTEAFF. CDR3 sequence (DNA): TGTGCCTGCCCGGGACAGTTGAACACTGAAGCTTTCTTT. This rearrangement joins TRBV30 to TRBJ1-1; 7 bases match TRBD1. V lost 6 bases and J lost 0; bases outside the gene matches: 4. The V gene's germline CDR1 is GTSNPN and CDR2 SVGIG (reference sequence). The CDR3 is 13 amino acids.